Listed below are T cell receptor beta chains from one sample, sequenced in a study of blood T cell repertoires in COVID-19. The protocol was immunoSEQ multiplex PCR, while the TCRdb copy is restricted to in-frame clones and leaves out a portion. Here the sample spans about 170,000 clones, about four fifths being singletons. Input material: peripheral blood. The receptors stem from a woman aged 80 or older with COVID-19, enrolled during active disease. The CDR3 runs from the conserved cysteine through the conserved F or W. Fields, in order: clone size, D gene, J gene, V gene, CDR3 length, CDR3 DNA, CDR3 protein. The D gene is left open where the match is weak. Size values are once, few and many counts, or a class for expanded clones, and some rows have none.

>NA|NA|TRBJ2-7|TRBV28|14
TGTGCCAGCAGTTTAGCGGGAAAGGGTTACGAGCAGTACTTC
CASSLAGKGYEQYF
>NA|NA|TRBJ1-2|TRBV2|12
TGTGCCAGCAGTGAAGCCTTCTATGGCTACACCTTC
CASSEAFYGYTF
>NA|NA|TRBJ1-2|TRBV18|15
TGTGCCAGCTCACCTACCCCCCGACAGTTCTATGGCTACACCTTC
CASSPTPRQFYGYTF
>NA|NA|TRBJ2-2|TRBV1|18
TGCACCAGCAGCCAAGGTTTGGGGGCGCAGGGGCAAACCGGGGAGCTGTTTTTT
CTSSQGLGAQGQTGELFF
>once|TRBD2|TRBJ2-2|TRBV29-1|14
TGCAGCGTTTTGGGACTAGCGTCTTCCGGGGAGCTGTTTTTT
CSVLGLASSGELFF
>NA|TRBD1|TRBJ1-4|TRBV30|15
TGTGCCTGGAGTGCGGGACAGATTTTCGGGGAAAAACTGTTTTTT
CAWSAGQIFGEKLFF
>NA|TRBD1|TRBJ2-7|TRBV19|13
TGTGCCAGTAGTGAGCAGGGGGTCGGAGAGCAGTACTTC
CASSEQGVGEQYF
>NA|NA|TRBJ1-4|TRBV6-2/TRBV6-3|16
TGTGCCAGCAGTTCCCTCTGGGGAGCAACTAATGAAAAACTGTTTTTT
CASSSLWGATNEKLFF
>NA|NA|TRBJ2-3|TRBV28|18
TGTGCCAGCAGCCAATCAGTCGACGAGAAAGGGGGCACAGATACGCAGTATTTT
CASSQSVDEKGGTDTQYF
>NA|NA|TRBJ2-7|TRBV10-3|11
TGTGCCATCAGTGAAAAGGGGCGCGTCCTGTTC
CAISEKGRVLF
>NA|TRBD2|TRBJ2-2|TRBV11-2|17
TGTGCCAGCAGCTTGGGTGGCCCTAGCGGGCCCACCGGGGAGCTGTTTTTT
CASSLGGPSGPTGELFF
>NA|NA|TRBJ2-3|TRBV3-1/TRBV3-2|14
TGTGCCAGCAGCCAAAGGCAGGGGTCAGATACGCAGTATTTT
CASSQRQGSDTQYF
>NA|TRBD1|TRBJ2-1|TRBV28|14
TGTGCCAGCAGTCGACCCGGGACAGGCAATGAGCAGTTCTTC
CASSRPGTGNEQFF